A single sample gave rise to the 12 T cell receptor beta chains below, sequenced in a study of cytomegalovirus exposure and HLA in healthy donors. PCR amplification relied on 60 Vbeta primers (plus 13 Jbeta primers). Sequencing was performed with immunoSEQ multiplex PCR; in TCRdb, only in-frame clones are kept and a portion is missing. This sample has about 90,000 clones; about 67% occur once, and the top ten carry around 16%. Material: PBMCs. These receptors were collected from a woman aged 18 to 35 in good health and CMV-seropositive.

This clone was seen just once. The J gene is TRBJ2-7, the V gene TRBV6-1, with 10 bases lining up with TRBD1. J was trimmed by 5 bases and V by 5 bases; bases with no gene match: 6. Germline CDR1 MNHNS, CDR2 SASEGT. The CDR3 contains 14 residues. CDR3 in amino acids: CASSQDRGLDEQYF. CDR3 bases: TGTGCCAGCAGTCAAGACAGGGGGCTCGACGAGCAGTACTTC.

The CDR3 protein is CASSVGLAIETQYF. CDR3 coding DNA: TGTGCCAGCAGCGTGGGACTAGCGATCGAGACCCAGTACTTC. The chain joins TRBV9 to TRBJ2-5; 10 bases map to TRBD2. The CDR3 length is 14 residues. The V and J ends lost 2 bases and 5 bases, in that order; junction bases with no gene match: 3. CDR1 and CDR2 (germline): SGDLS, YYNGEE.

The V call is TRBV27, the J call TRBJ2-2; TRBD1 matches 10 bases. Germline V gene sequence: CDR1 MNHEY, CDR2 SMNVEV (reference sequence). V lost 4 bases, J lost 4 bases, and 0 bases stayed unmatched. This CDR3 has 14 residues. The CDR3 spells CASSWDRGTGELFF. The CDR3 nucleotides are TGTGCCAGCAGTTGGGACAGGGGCACCGGGGAGCTGTTTTTT.

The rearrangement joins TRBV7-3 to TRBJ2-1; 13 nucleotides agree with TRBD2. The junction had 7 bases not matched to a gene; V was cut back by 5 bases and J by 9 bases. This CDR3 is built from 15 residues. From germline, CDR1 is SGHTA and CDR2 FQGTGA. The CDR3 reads CASSLGLAGEVEQFF. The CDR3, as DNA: TGTGCCAGCAGCCTAGGACTAGCGGGAGAGGTTGAGCAGTTCTTC.

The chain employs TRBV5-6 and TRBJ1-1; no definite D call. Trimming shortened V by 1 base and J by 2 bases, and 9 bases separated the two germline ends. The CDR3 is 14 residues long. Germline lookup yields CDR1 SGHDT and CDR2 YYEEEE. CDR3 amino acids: CASSLQGVNTEAFF. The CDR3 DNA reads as TGTGCCAGCAGCTTGCAAGGAGTCAACACTGAAGCTTTCTTT.

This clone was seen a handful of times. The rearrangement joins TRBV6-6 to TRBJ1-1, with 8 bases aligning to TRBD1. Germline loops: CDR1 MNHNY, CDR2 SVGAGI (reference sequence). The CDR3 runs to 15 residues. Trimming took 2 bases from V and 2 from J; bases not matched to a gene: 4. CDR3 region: CASSYGGQANTEAFF. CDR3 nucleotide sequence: TGTGCCAGCAGTTACGGGGGACAGGCTAACACTGAAGCTTTCTTT.

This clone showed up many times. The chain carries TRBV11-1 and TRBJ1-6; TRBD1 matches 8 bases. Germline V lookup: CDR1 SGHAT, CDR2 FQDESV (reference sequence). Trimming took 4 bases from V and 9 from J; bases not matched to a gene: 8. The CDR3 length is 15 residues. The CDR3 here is CASSSGQGTSSPLHF. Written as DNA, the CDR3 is TGTGCCAGCAGCTCAGGACAGGGTACCAGTTCACCCCTCCACTTT.

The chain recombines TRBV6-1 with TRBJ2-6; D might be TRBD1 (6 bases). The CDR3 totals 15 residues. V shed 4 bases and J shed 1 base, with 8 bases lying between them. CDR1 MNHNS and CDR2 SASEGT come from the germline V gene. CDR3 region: CASSGQESGANVLTF. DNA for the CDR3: TGTGCCAGCAGTGGACAGGAGTCTGGGGCCAACGTCCTGACTTTC.

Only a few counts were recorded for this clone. CDR3 sequence (DNA): TGCGCCAGCAGCCAAGACCCCGGTCGGGACAGCTACCTCGATTCGCCCCAGCATTTT. Translating gives CASSQDPGRDSYLDSPQHF. The genes are TRBV4-1 and TRBJ1-5; 7 positions agree with TRBD1. CDR1 MGHRA and CDR2 YSYEKL come from the germline V gene. J was trimmed by 9 bases and V by 0 bases; bases with no gene match: 20. The CDR3 has 19 residues.

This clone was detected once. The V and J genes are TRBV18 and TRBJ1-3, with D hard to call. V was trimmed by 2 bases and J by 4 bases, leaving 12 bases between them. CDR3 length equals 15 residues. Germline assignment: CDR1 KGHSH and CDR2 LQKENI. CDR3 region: CASSPEGLSGNTIYF. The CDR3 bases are TGTGCCAGCTCACCAGAGGGTTTGTCGGGAAACACCATATATTTT. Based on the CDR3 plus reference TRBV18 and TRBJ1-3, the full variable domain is NAGVMQNPRHLVRRRGQEARLRCSPMKGHSHVYWYRQLPEEGLKFMVYLQKENIIDESGMPKERFSAEFPKEGPSILRIQQVVRGDSAAYFCASSPEGLSGNTIYFGEGSWLTVV.

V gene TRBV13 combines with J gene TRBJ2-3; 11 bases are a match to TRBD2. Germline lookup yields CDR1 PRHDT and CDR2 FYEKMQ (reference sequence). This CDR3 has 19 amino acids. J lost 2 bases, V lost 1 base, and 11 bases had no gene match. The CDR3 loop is CASSLVELAGAPFTDTQYF. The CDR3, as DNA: TGTGCCAGCAGCTTAGTAGAACTAGCGGGGGCCCCCTTCACAGATACGCAGTATTTT. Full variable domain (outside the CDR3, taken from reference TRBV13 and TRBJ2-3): AAGVIQSPRHLIKEKRETATLKCYPIPRHDTVYWYQQGPGQDPQFLISFYEKMQSDKGSIPDRFSAQQFSDYHSELNMSSLELGDSALYFCASSLVELAGAPFTDTQYFGPGTRLTVL.

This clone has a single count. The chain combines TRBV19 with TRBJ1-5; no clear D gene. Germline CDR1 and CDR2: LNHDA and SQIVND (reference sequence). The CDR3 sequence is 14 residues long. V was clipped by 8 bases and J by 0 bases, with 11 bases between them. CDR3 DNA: TGTGCCAGTGAGGAGGCAAATAGCAATCAGCCCCAGCATTTT. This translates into CASEEANSNQPQHF.